Each of the 18 T cell receptor beta chains below was sequenced from the same sample in a study of blood T cell repertoires in COVID-19. Using immunoSEQ multiplex PCR, the repertoire was profiled, and TCRdb retains in-frame clones only, with some absent. The sample has approximately 140,000 clones; more than 70% are singletons. The sample was peripheral blood. The receptor source for this set is a man aged 55 to 70 with active or convalescent COVID-19.

The count of this clone is one. The rearrangement links TRBV18 to TRBJ1-3; 9 bases map to TRBD1. After removal of 0 bases from V and 4 bases from J, the junction contained 4 bases not matched to a gene. Per germline, CDR1 KGHSH and CDR2 LQKENI. The CDR3 runs 16 residues. CDR3 region: CASSPPGTGSGNTIYF. The CDR3 coding sequence is TGTGCCAGCTCACCACCGGGGACAGGGTCAGGAAACACCATATATTTT. The full variable domain, its missing parts supplied by reference TRBV18 and TRBJ1-3, is NAGVMQNPRHLVRRRGQEARLRCSPMKGHSHVYWYRQLPEEGLKFMVYLQKENIIDESGMPKERFSAEFPKEGPSILRIQQVVRGDSAAYFCASSPPGTGSGNTIYFGEGSWLTVV.

This CDR3 is CASSPLGAGGSEAFF. For the CDR3, the DNA is TGTGCCAGCAGCCCCCTCGGGGCGGGGGGTTCTGAAGCTTTCTTT. The chain uses TRBV9 and TRBJ1-1; D perhaps matches TRBD1 (5 bases). CDR1 SGDLS and CDR2 YYNGEE come from the germline V gene. The CDR3 totals 15 residues. V was cut by 4 bases and J by 6 bases, with 19 bases left in between.

The chain carries TRBV28 and TRBJ1-2; D remains unclear. The CDR3 runs 13 residues. Between the trimmed V and J ends, which lost 6 bases and 8 bases, there was a span of 16 bases. The germline V gene encodes CDR1 MDHEN and CDR2 SYDVKM. DNA for the CDR3: TGTGCCAGCAGCACCGGGTCTGAGAGGGGCTACACCTTC. Protein product: CASSTGSERGYTF.

This chain joins TRBV14 and TRBJ2-5; weak D call: TRBD2 (5 bases). V shed 4 bases and J shed 5 bases, with 17 bases lying between them. Looked up from germline, CDR1 is SGHDN and CDR2 is FVKESK. The CDR3 is 15 amino acids. CDR3 sequence (DNA): TGTGCCAGCAGCCCCCACGGGGTTCTGGGGGAGACCCAGTACTTC. It codes for CASSPHGVLGETQYF.

The V call is TRBV4-2, the J call TRBJ2-5; the D gene is possibly TRBD2 (5 bases). Looked up from germline, CDR1 is LGHNA and CDR2 is YNFKEQ. The V gene lost 4 bases and the J gene lost 5 bases, with 5 bases spanning the gap. This CDR3 spans 11 amino acids. CDR3 sequence (DNA): TGTGCCAGCAGCCGAGGGGAGACCCAGTACTTC. It specifies CASSRGETQYF.

This chain links TRBV19 with TRBJ1-4; tentative D call: TRBD1 (5 bases). V was trimmed by 5 bases and J by 3 bases, leaving 10 bases between them. The CDR3 runs 14 residues. Germline V CDR1 and CDR2: LNHDA, SQIVND (reference sequence). The CDR3 loop reads CASSPRGSNEKLFF. The CDR3 region has the DNA TGTGCCAGTAGTCCCCGGGGGTCTAATGAAAAACTGTTTTTT.

The chain has TRBV28 and TRBJ1-2; 7 bases are a match to TRBD1. Germline V gene sequence: CDR1 MDHEN, CDR2 SYDVKM. This CDR3 comprises 16 residues. Losses at the gene ends were 8 bases for V and 0 bases for J; bases not matched to a gene: 12. The CDR3 DNA is TGTGCCAGCTCACCCCCGGGACAGCCAACTAACTATGGCTACACCTTC. Translation: CASSPPGQPTNYGYTF.

In this sample, this clone turned up once. The CDR3 nucleotides read TGTGCCAGCTCACCACCGTGGGACAGGGCCTACGAGCAGTACTTC. It is translated as CASSPPWDRAYEQYF. V is TRBV18 and J is TRBJ2-7; 9 nucleotides match TRBD1. The CDR3 spans 15 residues. V shed 0 bases and J 2 bases; nucleotides not matched to a gene: 2. Germline loops: CDR1 KGHSH, CDR2 LQKENI.

The chain couples TRBV14 to TRBJ2-5, with TRBD2 matching 7 bases. This CDR3 contains 16 residues. Germline CDR1 SGHDN, CDR2 FVKESK. V lost 0 bases, J lost 3 bases, and 7 bases stayed unmatched. The CDR3 protein is CASSQDLGEGEETQYF. In nucleotides, the CDR3 is TGTGCCAGCAGCCAAGATCTAGGGGAGGGTGAAGAGACCCAGTACTTC.

The chain links TRBV14 to TRBJ2-1; TRBD2 aligns across 8 bases. The CDR3 is made up of 16 amino acids. Trimming took 0 bases from V and 4 from J; bases not matched to a gene: 5. Germline V gene data show CDR1 as SGHDN and CDR2 as FVKESK. CDR3 amino acids: CASSQDRVAGYNEQFF. The CDR3 DNA reads as TGTGCCAGCAGCCAAGATAGAGTAGCGGGATACAATGAGCAGTTCTTC.

The V and J genes are TRBV11-2 and TRBJ2-7; 12 bases line up with TRBD1. The V gene end was trimmed by 5 bases and the J gene end by 7 bases; junction bases not matched to a gene: 9. The CDR3 length is 15 residues. Germline loops: CDR1 SGHAT, CDR2 FQNNGV. The CDR3 sequence is CASSAPGQGAKEQYF. In nucleotides, the CDR3 is TGTGCCAGCAGCGCGCCGGGACAGGGGGCAAAGGAGCAGTACTTC.

The genes are TRBV20-1 and TRBJ2-5; D may be TRBD1 (6 bases). This CDR3 region has 11 residues. V lost 6 bases, J lost 5 bases, and 10 bases lay in between. CDR1 is DFQATT and CDR2 is SNEGSKA in the germline V gene (reference sequence). CDR3 sequence reads: CSAPRGETQYF. The CDR3 bases are TGCAGTGCCCCAAGGGGGGAGACCCAGTACTTC.

V and J are TRBV5-5 and TRBJ2-7; D is unresolved. CDR1 and CDR2 from the germline V gene are SGHKS and YYEKEE (reference sequence). The CDR3 loop spans 15 amino acids. Deletions cut 4 bases from V and 0 bases from J, with 14 bases between. The CDR3 sequence is CASSTFGASSYEQYF. CDR3 DNA: TGTGCCAGCAGCACCTTTGGAGCGAGCTCCTACGAGCAGTACTTC.

The V call is TRBV10-2, the J call TRBJ1-2, with D unclear. With 10 bases removed from V and 5 bases from J, the gap between germline ends came to 29 bases. CDR3 length equals 17 residues. Germline CDR1 and CDR2: WSHSY and SAAADI. CDR3 sequence reads: CATLGGEATNNFYGYTF. DNA for the CDR3: TGCGCCACCCTGGGAGGAGAGGCCACAAACAATTTTTATGGCTACACCTTC.

The chain links TRBV28 to TRBJ1-6; D possibly corresponds to TRBD1 (6 bases). In germline, CDR1 is MDHEN, CDR2 SYDVKM. This CDR3 is built from 18 residues. Trimming stripped 6 bases from V and 3 bases from J, with 21 bases between. As DNA, the CDR3 is TGTGCCAGCAGCCAGTCGACAGGCCTAGCCCACTATAATTCACCCCTCCACTTT. The encoded protein is CASSQSTGLAHYNSPLHF.

The chain employs TRBV29-1 and TRBJ1-5; 10 nucleotides match TRBD1. Germline V gene lookup returns CDR1 SQVTM and CDR2 ANQGSEA. This CDR3 is built from 16 residues. Unmatched junction bases numbered 8, after V lost 6 bases and J lost 0 bases. The CDR3 DNA reads TGCAGCGTGGGACAGGGGCCGCCTTATAGCAATCAGCCCCAGCATTTT. This codes for CSVGQGPPYSNQPQHF. The full variable domain, its missing parts supplied by reference TRBV29-1 and TRBJ1-5, is SAVISQKPSRDICQRGTSLTIQCQVDSQVTMMFWYRQQPGQSLTLIATANQGSEATYESGFVIDKFPISRPNLTFSTLTVSNMSPEDSSIYLCSVGQGPPYSNQPQHFGDGTRLSIL.

This rearrangement joins TRBV28 to TRBJ2-7; no firm D call. The CDR3 loop spans 14 amino acids. V was shortened by 3 bases and J by 2 bases, with 11 bases between the two germline ends. Germline loops: CDR1 MDHEN, CDR2 SYDVKM. The CDR3 region has the DNA TGTGCCAGCAGTTTCGTTGGGCAGACCTACGAGCAGTACTTC. Translating gives CASSFVGQTYEQYF.

This clone occurred many times. The V and J genes are TRBV11-2 and TRBJ2-7, with 12 bases that match TRBD2. Per germline, CDR1 SGHAT and CDR2 FQNNGV. V trimming: 5 bases; J trimming: 5 bases; junction bases outside the gene matches: 7. This CDR3 is built from 15 residues. CDR3 protein: CASSNLAGGSNEQYF. CDR3 nucleotide sequence: TGTGCCAGCAGCAACCTAGCGGGAGGGTCCAACGAGCAGTACTTC.